These 20 T cell receptor beta chains share one sample of origin, sequenced in a study of prognosis after radiotherapy for stage I lung cancer. Template was genomic DNA; TCR beta CDR3 amplified in two multiplex PCR rounds. Amplification in first-round PCR relied on primers specific to each TRBV and TRBJ gene. Via MiXCR, TCRdb re-called the multiplex PCR reads, giving one row per CDR3 protein. The sample lists tens of thousands of distinct CDR3 sequences, approximately 38% occurring once. This material consisted of PBMCs, taken before or after stereotactic body radiation therapy (not recorded which). These receptors came from a donor aged 50 or older with non-small cell lung cancer.

This clonotype appeared many times. A much larger clone lies one base from this, so it may be a read error. V and J are TRBV19 and TRBJ2-3; D remains unclear. CDR3 length: 16 amino acids. The V end was cut by 6 bases, the J end by 0 bases, with 16 bases between. Germline V gives CDR1 LNHDA, CDR2 SQIVND (reference sequence). CDR3 DNA: TGTGCCAGTAGCTCAAGGGTGCACCCTAGCACAGATACGCAGTATTTT. Translating gives CASSSRVHPSTDTQYF.

There are many counts of this clonotype. The chain recombines TRBV12-3 or TRBV12-4 with TRBJ1-1; D may be TRBD1 (6 bases). Trimming removed 6 bases at V and 0 bases at J, with 14 bases between. CDR3 size: 15 residues. The chain's CDR3 is CASSSPGQMNTEAFF. For the CDR3, the DNA is TGTGCCAGCAGCTCCCCGGGACAAATGAACACTGAAGCTTTCTTT.

This clonotype was found many times. This sequence joins TRBV20-1 and TRBJ1-1, with a tentative D call TRBD1 (5 bases). Trimming cost V 3 bases and J 0 bases, with 11 bases left between them. The CDR3 extends over 14 amino acids. The V gene's germline CDR1 is DFQATT and CDR2 SNEGSKA (reference sequence). CDR3 in amino acids: CSASETTVNTEAFF. The CDR3 region has the DNA TGCAGTGCTAGCGAAACGACAGTGAACACTGAAGCTTTCTTT.

This clonotype was seen at least ten times. V is TRBV20-1 and J is TRBJ2-1; 16 positions match TRBD2. V trimming: 5 bases; J trimming: 8 bases; junction bases outside the gene matches: 6. This CDR3 contains 15 residues. The germline V gene has CDR1 DFQATT and CDR2 SNEGSKA (reference sequence). DNA of the CDR3: TGCAGTGCTGCAGGGACTAGCGGGAGGGCCTATGAGCAGTTCTTC. Amino acids: CSAAGTSGRAYEQFF.

In regard to this clonotype: The junction does not match germline at one end; this may be a read error. The chain recombines TRBV7-9 with TRBJ2-2; D unclear. Germline CDR1 and CDR2: SEHNR and FQNEAQ (reference sequence). This CDR3 spans 12 amino acids. CDR3 amino acids: CASSLVTGELFF. DNA of the CDR3: TGTGCCAGCAGTTTAGTCACCGGGGAGCTGTTTTTT.

Ten or more counts support this clonotype. The V call is TRBV19, the J call TRBJ1-1; 7 bases match TRBD1. Germline V gene data show CDR1 as LNHDA and CDR2 as SQIVND (reference sequence). Trimming cost V 5 bases and J 7 bases; bases outside gene matches: 7. This CDR3 has 13 amino acids. The CDR3 loop is CASSPRGRGEAFF. DNA for the CDR3: TGTGCCAGTAGTCCGAGGGGGCGAGGTGAAGCTTTCTTT.

This clonotype appeared many times. J is TRBJ2-5 and V is TRBV6-9; no definite D call. CDR3 length equals 16 residues. V shed 4 bases and J shed 1 base, with 16 bases lying between them. Germline-derived CDR1 and CDR2 are MNHGY and SVAAGI. The CDR3 region is CASSSQSQWAQETQYF. The CDR3 region has the DNA TGTGCCAGCAGTTCCCAGTCCCAGTGGGCCCAAGAGACCCAGTACTTC.

The chain joins TRBV3-1 to TRBJ2-7; 9 nucleotides match TRBD1. The CDR3 length is 14 residues. V was clipped by 3 bases and J by 7 bases; unmatched bases: 7. CDR1 and CDR2 (germline): LGHDT, YNNKEL (reference sequence). The CDR3 nucleotides are TGTGCCAGCAGCCAGGGACAGGGTTGGGGAGAGCAGTACTTC. This encodes CASSQGQGWGEQYF.

The V call is TRBV27, the J call TRBJ1-1; tentative D call: TRBD1 (5 bases). Between the trimmed V and J ends, which lost 3 bases and 1 base, there was a span of 12 bases. CDR3 length equals 15 residues. Germline loops: CDR1 MNHEY, CDR2 SMNVEV (reference sequence). CDR3 nucleotides: TGTGCCAGCAGTTTCCGGGGCGGGGGGAACACTGAAGCTTTCTTT. Amino acids: CASSFRGGGNTEAFF.

On this clonotype itself: This may come from a read error, since a much larger clone is one base off. The V and J genes are TRBV29-1 and TRBJ2-1; D gene ambiguous. Germline V gene data show CDR1 as SQVTM and CDR2 as ANQGSEA. With 7 bases removed from V and 0 bases from J, the gap between germline ends came to 10 bases. The CDR3 is 13 amino acids. DNA for the CDR3: TGCAGCGCCTTGTACTTCTCCTACAATGAGCAGTTCTTC. Translating gives CSALYFSYNEQFF.

Comments on this clonotype: This is likely an artifact of a read error, given a far larger clone one base away. The chain uses TRBV6-2 or TRBV6-3 and TRBJ2-7, with TRBD2 identical over 7 bases. Germline V gene lookup returns CDR1 MNHEY and CDR2 SVGEGT. This CDR3 is built from 14 residues. V shed 11 bases, J shed 0 bases, and the junction held 10 bases outside the gene matches. CDR3 sequence reads: CAAWEGTHSYEQYF. CDR3 nucleotide sequence: TGTGCCGCCTGGGAGGGGACTCACTCCTACGAGCAGTACTTC.

Ten or more counts support this clonotype. The genes are TRBV7-3 and TRBJ2-3; 8 bases are shared with TRBD2. From germline, CDR1 is SGHTA and CDR2 FQGTGA. With V trimmed by 1 base and J by 7 bases, 10 bases remained unmatched. CDR3 length: 16 amino acids. The CDR3, as DNA: TGTGCCAGCAGCTTAAGTCCAGCGGGAGAAGGCAATACGCAGTATTTT. Its translation: CASSLSPAGEGNTQYF.

This chain uses TRBV12-5 with TRBJ1-5; D remains unclear. The CDR3 extends over 13 amino acids. The V gene lost 1 base and the J gene lost 6 bases, with 7 bases spanning the gap. Germline V gives CDR1 LGHNT, CDR2 FRNRAP. The CDR3 DNA reads TGTGCTAGTGGTTTGGGAGGGTCTCAGCCCCAGCATTTT. Translation gives CASGLGGSQPQHF. The whole variable domain, remainder taken from reference TRBV12-5 and TRBJ1-5, is DARVTQTPRHKVTEMGQEVTMRCQPILGHNTVFWYRQTMMQGLELLAYFRNRAPLDDSGMPKDRFSAEMPDATLATLKIQPSEPRDSAVYFCASGLGGSQPQHFGDGTRLSIL.

This clonotype was seen at least ten times. The chain joins TRBV7-8 to TRBJ2-1, with TRBD2 as a possible D gene (6 bases). The CDR3 sequence is 13 residues long. V was clipped by 5 bases and J by 8 bases, with 13 bases between them. The germline V gene encodes CDR1 SGHVS and CDR2 FQNEAQ. CDR3 residues: CASSPAPGDEQFF. In nucleotides, the CDR3 is TGTGCCAGCAGCCCCGCGCCGGGGGATGAGCAGTTCTTC. The full variable domain, its missing parts supplied by reference TRBV7-8 and TRBJ2-1, is GAGVSQSPRYKVAKRGQDVALRCDPISGHVSLFWYQQALGQGPEFLTYFQNEAQLDKSGLPSDRFFAERPEGSVSTLKIQRTQQEDSAVYLCASSPAPGDEQFFGPGTRLTVL.

Ten or more counts support this clonotype. The CDR3 reads CSARLTSGGALTSTGGELFF. The CDR3 nucleotides are TGCAGTGCTAGACTGACCAGCGGAGGTGCATTGACTAGTACGGGCGGGGAGCTGTTTTTT. V and J are TRBV20-1 and TRBJ2-2; tentative D call: TRBD2 (6 bases). CDR1 is DFQATT and CDR2 is SNEGSKA in the germline V gene (reference sequence). CDR3 length: 20 residues. V dropped 2 bases and J dropped 7 bases, with 32 bases sitting between them.

The table lists this clonotype with many counts. The genes are TRBV18 and TRBJ2-2; D not resolved. Germline CDR1 reads KGHSH; CDR2 reads LQKENI. V gave up 0 bases and J gave up 1 base, with 3 bases separating them. This CDR3 is 14 amino acids long. The CDR3 loop reads CASSPPVNTGELFF. Here the CDR3 DNA reads TGTGCCAGCTCACCACCGGTGAACACCGGGGAGCTGTTTTTT.

This clonotype was seen ten or more times. The rearrangement links TRBV7-2 to TRBJ2-7; no clear D. The CDR3 runs to 19 residues. With 8 bases removed from V and 2 bases from J, the gap between germline ends came to 31 bases. Germline V lookup: CDR1 SGHTA, CDR2 FQGNSA. The CDR3 DNA sequence: TGTGCCAGCTCGACACCGAGCGCCATTGATTACTTATACCCCTACGAGCAGTACTTC. It yields the protein CASSTPSAIDYLYPYEQYF.

A note on this clonotype: With a far larger clone one base away, a read error is the likely cause. The genes are TRBV7-9 and TRBJ1-2; TRBD1 matches at 9 bases. CDR3 length equals 13 residues. CDR1 and CDR2 (germline): SEHNR, FQNEAQ (reference sequence). Losses at the gene ends were 5 bases for V and 8 bases for J; bases not matched to a gene: 6. The CDR3 DNA reads TGTGCCAGCAGCGTCCGGGACAGGGAAGGCTACACCTTC. Translated, it gives CASSVRDREGYTF.

This clonotype appeared many times. The CDR3 is CASWGEGRPNEQFF. For the CDR3, the DNA is TGTGCCAGCTGGGGAGAGGGACGGCCCAATGAGCAGTTCTTC. The chain employs TRBV6-4 and TRBJ2-1; D tentatively reads TRBD1 or TRBD2 (5 bases each). Germline values: CDR1 MRHNA, CDR2 SNTAGT. Trimming pared 8 bases from V and 6 bases from J, leaving 17 bases between. The CDR3 runs to 14 residues.

The chain carries TRBV20-1 and TRBJ1-5, with D tentatively TRBD1 (6 bases). From germline, CDR1 is DFQATT and CDR2 SNEGSKA (reference sequence). The V and J ends lost 7 bases and 3 bases respectively, with 22 bases between them. The CDR3 loop spans 16 amino acids. The CDR3 DNA reads as TGCAGTGGAGTGGAGACAGGTATTTATATCAATCAGCCCCAGCATTTT. This translates into CSGVETGIYINQPQHF.